Below are 15 T cell receptor beta chains sequenced from a single sample in a study of cytomegalovirus exposure and HLA in healthy donors. The PCR made use of 60 Vbeta and 13 Jbeta primers. Only in-frame clones appear in the TCRdb table, and some are missing; sequencing was by immunoSEQ multiplex PCR. The sample lists 110,000 or so clones; around 73% were seen once. What was sequenced was PBMCs. These TCRs come from a woman under 40 in good health and CMV-seropositive.

This clone has only one observation. The chain uses TRBV5-1 and TRBJ2-2; a possible D gene is TRBD1 (5 bases). The length of the CDR3 is 15 residues. V lost 0 bases to trimming and J lost 6 bases, with 12 bases between them. Germline CDR1 reads SGHRS; CDR2 reads YFSETQ. This CDR3 is CASSLAWLGAGELFF. CDR3 nucleotide sequence: TGCGCCAGCAGCTTGGCGTGGTTAGGGGCCGGGGAGCTGTTTTTT.

This clone was seen only a few times. V gene TRBV19 combines with J gene TRBJ2-3; TRBD2 matches at 8 bases. The trim removed 7 bases at V and 1 base at J, leaving 13 bases unmatched. The CDR3 is 17 amino acids. Germline lookup yields CDR1 LNHDA and CDR2 SQIVND (reference sequence). The CDR3 region has the DNA TGTGCCAGTATAAGGTGGCTAGCGGGCTCTGGCACAGATACGCAGTATTTT. It translates to CASIRWLAGSGTDTQYF.

A few counts support this clone. This CDR3 is CASSRDSPGFPLRKYF. The CDR3 bases are TGTGCCAGCAGCAGAGACTCCCCGGGGTTCCCTTTGAGGAAGTACTTC. V gene TRBV21-1 combines with J gene TRBJ2-7; the table calls TRBD2, which could not be checked here. TRBV21-1 is tagged as a pseudogene. CDR3 size: 16 residues.

The DNA for the CDR3 is TGTGCCTCGGGGGGTACTAACTATGGCTACACCTTC. Its protein product is CASGGTNYGYTF. The chain carries TRBV19 and TRBJ1-2, with a possible D match to TRBD1 (5 bases). The CDR3 spans 12 residues. V lost 11 bases, J lost 0 bases, and 10 bases lay in between. Germline CDR1 reads LNHDA; CDR2 reads SQIVND (reference sequence).

The chain is built from TRBV19 and TRBJ1-2, with 8 bases lining up with TRBD1. The CDR3 extends over 14 amino acids. Germline values: CDR1 LNHDA, CDR2 SQIVND (reference sequence). V lost 5 bases and J lost 2; bases outside the gene matches: 4. CDR3 nucleotide sequence: TGTGCCAGTAGTCCGGGACAGGCGAACTATGGCTACACCTTC. It specifies CASSPGQANYGYTF.

The V gene is TRBV6-5, the J gene TRBJ1-2; D is possibly TRBD1 (6 bases). The germline V gene encodes CDR1 MNHEY and CDR2 SVGAGI. Trimming left V 5 bases short and J 4 bases short, with 17 bases between. The CDR3 sequence is 15 residues long. The CDR3 loop is CASSATGIVGYGYTF. The CDR3 coding sequence is TGTGCCAGCAGTGCTACAGGGATAGTGGGCTATGGCTACACCTTC.

The chain uses TRBV19 and TRBJ1-2; D may be TRBD1 (5 bases). The V gene lost 9 bases and the J gene lost 0 bases, with 11 bases spanning the gap. CDR1 is LNHDA and CDR2 is SQIVND in the germline V gene (reference sequence). CDR3 size: 13 residues. The CDR3 nucleotides read TGTGCCAGCGGGGGTGGCCCTAACTATGGCTACACCTTC. It yields the protein CASGGGPNYGYTF.

The V and J genes are TRBV27 and TRBJ2-3; 7 nucleotides line up with TRBD1. CDR1 and CDR2 from the germline V gene are MNHEY and SMNVEV (reference sequence). This CDR3 comprises 15 residues. V was clipped by 3 bases and J by 0 bases; unmatched bases: 3. The CDR3 sequence is CASSFWGQSTDTQYF. DNA for the CDR3: TGTGCCAGCAGTTTCTGGGGACAGAGCACAGATACGCAGTATTTT.

V gene TRBV2 combines with J gene TRBJ1-2, with 10 bases aligning to TRBD1. This CDR3 spans 15 amino acids. The germline gives CDR1 SNHLY, CDR2 FYNNEI. J gave up 7 bases and V 6 bases, and 11 bases lay outside the gene matches. Written as DNA, the CDR3 is TGTGCCAGCAGGGGAGAGAAGACAGGGGGCAGTGGCTACACCTTC. Translated: CASRGEKTGGSGYTF.

This clone was recorded a few times. The V call is TRBV10-3, the J call TRBJ1-1; D is undetermined. Deletions cut 3 bases from V and 1 base from J, with 9 bases between. Germline V gives CDR1 ENHRY, CDR2 SYGVKD. This CDR3 has 14 amino acids. Here the CDR3 DNA reads TGTGCCATCAGTGAATCGGGAAGGAACACTGAAGCTTTCTTT. Protein product: CAISESGRNTEAFF.

A single count supports this clone. The chain links TRBV27 to TRBJ1-1; 9 positions match TRBD1. The CDR3 totals 16 residues. With 4 bases clipped from V and 1 base from J, the junction kept 7 bases outside the gene matches. Germline CDR1 reads MNHEY; CDR2 reads SMNVEV (reference sequence). This CDR3 reads CASSWSGTGTNTEAFF. CDR3 bases: TGTGCCAGCAGTTGGTCCGGGACAGGGACGAACACTGAAGCTTTCTTT.

The rearrangement joins TRBV5-4 to TRBJ2-6; possibly TRBD1 for D (5 bases). The CDR3 is 17 residues long. The germline V gene has CDR1 SGHNT and CDR2 YYREEE (reference sequence). The V and J ends lost 0 bases and 0 bases respectively, with 10 bases between them. Written as DNA, the CDR3 is TGTGCCAGCAGCTTGGGGGGCGACAGCTCTGGGGCCAACGTCCTGACTTTC. It specifies CASSLGGDSSGANVLTF.

A few counts support this clone. The gene calls are TRBV4-1 and TRBJ2-6, with unresolved D. V was pared by 4 bases and J by 4 bases, with 11 bases between. This CDR3 comprises 15 residues. The germline V gene has CDR1 MGHRA and CDR2 YSYEKL. The chain's CDR3 is CASSRDIRGANVLTF. DNA for the CDR3: TGCGCCAGCAGCCGAGATATTCGGGGGGCCAACGTCCTGACTTTC.

V usage is TRBV5-6 and J usage is TRBJ2-3; 7 nucleotides match TRBD1. The J segment lost 6 bases and the V segment lost 4 bases, leaving 11 bases of the junction unmatched. Germline values: CDR1 SGHDT, CDR2 YYEEEE. This CDR3 is built from 15 residues. The CDR3 protein is CASSLGTVGSDTQYF. The CDR3 nucleotides read TGTGCCAGCAGCCTCGGGACAGTAGGCTCGGATACGCAGTATTTT.

This clone was seen only a few times. The chain carries TRBV4-1 and TRBJ1-5; 7 bases map to TRBD1. J lost 9 bases, V lost 3 bases, and 5 bases had no gene match. The CDR3 spans 13 residues. Germline V gene lookup returns CDR1 MGHRA and CDR2 YSYEKL. Here the CDR3 reads CASSHSQGMPQHF. As DNA, the CDR3 is TGCGCCAGCAGCCATTCACAGGGGATGCCCCAGCATTTT.